A selection of T cell receptor beta chains follows, all from one sample in a study of cytomegalovirus exposure and HLA in healthy donors. Using immunoSEQ multiplex PCR, the repertoire was profiled, and TCRdb retains in-frame clones only, with some absent. This table has more than 95,000 clones, roughly 80% appearing once. The sequenced sample was PBMCs. The source is a man between 50 and 59 years old in good health and CMV-seropositive. CDR3s include the opening cysteine and the closing phenylalanine or tryptophan. The D gene is left open where the match is weak. A clone size is listed for some rows: how often the clone was seen (once, few, many), or a class if it is expanded.

NA	TRBV4-1	TRBJ1-5	once	CASSQKDLGFSNQPQHF	TGCGCCAGCAGCCAAAAGGATCTCGGGTTTAGCAATCAGCCCCAGCATTTT
TRBD1	TRBV4-2	TRBJ2-7	NA	CASSQLGQGFEGEQYF	TGTGCCAGCAGCCAACTAGGACAGGGGTTTGAGGGCGAGCAGTACTTC
TRBD1	TRBV6-1	TRBJ1-6	few	CASSEAGQGRPSLHF	TGTGCCAGCAGTGAAGCGGGACAGGGGCGCCCTTCCCTCCACTTT
NA	TRBV27	TRBJ1-1	NA	CASSRSQGRDTEAFF	TGTGCCAGCAGTCGTTCACAGGGAAGGGACACTGAAGCTTTCTTT
NA	TRBV2	TRBJ1-4	NA	CASSRQVTTNEKLFF	TGTGCCAGCAGTCGACAGGTTACAACTAATGAAAAACTGTTTTTT
TRBD1	TRBV6-5	TRBJ2-7	NA	CASRLEAGGLYEQYF	TGTGCCAGCAGGTTAGAGGCAGGGGGCCTCTACGAGCAGTACTTC
TRBD1	TRBV6-5	TRBJ1-2	NA	CASSAGGVDGYTF	TGTGCCAGCAGCGCAGGGGGCGTAGATGGCTACACCTTC
TRBD2	TRBV14	TRBJ2-3	NA	CASSFRRSSGGGTDTQYF	TGTGCCAGCAGCTTCCGGAGATCCAGCGGGGGGGGCACAGATACGCAGTATTTT
TRBD1	TRBV11-3	TRBJ2-1	NA	CASSLGGGAGTGYNEQFF	TGTGCCAGCAGCTTAGGGGGTGGTGCGGGGACAGGGTACAATGAGCAGTTCTTC
NA	TRBV28	TRBJ2-5	NA	CASRTPLGGGETQYF	TGTGCCAGCAGGACTCCCCTAGGGGGGGGAGAGACCCAGTACTTC
TRBD1	TRBV30	TRBJ1-1	NA	CAWSVGQGTEAFF	TGTGCCTGGAGTGTGGGACAGGGGACTGAAGCTTTCTTT
TRBD1	TRBV6-6	TRBJ2-1	few	CASYQGVGEQFF	TGTGCCAGCTACCAGGGGGTCGGTGAGCAGTTCTTC
NA	TRBV7-2	TRBJ1-2	NA	CASSLVVANYGYTF	TGTGCCAGCAGCTTAGTTGTAGCCAACTATGGCTACACCTTC
TRBD1	TRBV28	TRBJ1-2	NA	CASSFLLGTGAGGYTF	TGTGCCAGCAGTTTTTTATTGGGGACAGGGGCCGGTGGCTACACCTTC
NA	TRBV5-4	TRBJ1-2	NA	CASSLDSQTGGYTF	TGTGCCAGCAGCTTAGATTCGCAGACGGGGGGCTACACCTTC
NA	TRBV7-9	TRBJ1-1	NA	CATGKMVTEAFF	TGTGCCACGGGTAAGATGGTCACTGAAGCTTTCTTT
TRBD2	TRBV29-1	TRBJ2-1	NA	CSAPREGEQFF	TGCAGCGCCCCGCGGGAGGGGGAGCAGTTCTTC
NA	TRBV30	TRBJ1-5	NA	CAWSGGFDQPQHF	TGTGCCTGGAGTGGAGGGTTCGATCAGCCCCAGCATTTT
TRBD1	TRBV7-9	TRBJ1-2	NA	CASSRGTGVVNARSYGYTF	TGTGCCAGCAGCCGCGGGACAGGGGTGGTTAATGCCCGGAGCTATGGCTACACCTTC
TRBD1	TRBV29-1	TRBJ1-2	NA	CSVPGTATLGYAF	TGCAGCGTGCCCGGGACAGCGACTTTGGGCTACGCCTTC